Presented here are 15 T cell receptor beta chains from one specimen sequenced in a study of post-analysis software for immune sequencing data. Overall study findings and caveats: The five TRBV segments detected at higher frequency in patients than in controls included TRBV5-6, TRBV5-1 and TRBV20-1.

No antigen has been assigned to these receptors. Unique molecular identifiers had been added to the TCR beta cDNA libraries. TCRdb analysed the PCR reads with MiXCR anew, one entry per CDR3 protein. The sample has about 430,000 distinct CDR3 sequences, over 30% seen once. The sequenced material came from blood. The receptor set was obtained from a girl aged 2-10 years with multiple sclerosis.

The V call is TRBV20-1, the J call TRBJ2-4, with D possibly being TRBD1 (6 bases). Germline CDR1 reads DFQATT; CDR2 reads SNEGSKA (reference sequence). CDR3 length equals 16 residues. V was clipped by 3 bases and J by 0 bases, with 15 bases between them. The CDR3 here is CSASPAGDVAKNIQYF. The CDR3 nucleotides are TGCAGTGCTAGCCCGGCAGGGGACGTAGCCAAAAACATTCAGTACTTC.

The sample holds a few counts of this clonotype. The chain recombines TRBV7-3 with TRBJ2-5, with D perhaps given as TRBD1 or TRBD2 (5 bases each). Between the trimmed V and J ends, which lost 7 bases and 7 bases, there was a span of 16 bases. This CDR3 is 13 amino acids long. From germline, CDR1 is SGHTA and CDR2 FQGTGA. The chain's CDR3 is CASTLLGVGTQYF. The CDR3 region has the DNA TGTGCCAGCACCCTACTAGGGGTGGGGACCCAGTACTTC.

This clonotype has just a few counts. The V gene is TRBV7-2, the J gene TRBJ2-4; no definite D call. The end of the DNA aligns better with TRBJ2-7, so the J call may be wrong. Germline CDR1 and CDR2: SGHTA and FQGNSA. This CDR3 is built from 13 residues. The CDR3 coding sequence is TGTGCCAGCAGCGCCCCGGACGTCCACGAGCAGTACTTC. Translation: CASSAPDVHEQYF.

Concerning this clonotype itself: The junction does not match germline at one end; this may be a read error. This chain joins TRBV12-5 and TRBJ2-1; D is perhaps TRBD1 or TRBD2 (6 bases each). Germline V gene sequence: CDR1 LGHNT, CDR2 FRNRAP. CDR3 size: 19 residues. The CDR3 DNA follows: TGTGTTAGTGGTTTGGTCTTGAATGGGGCCGGGGGCAGTTTGAATGAGCAGTTCTTC. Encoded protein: CVSGLVLNGAGGSLNEQFF.

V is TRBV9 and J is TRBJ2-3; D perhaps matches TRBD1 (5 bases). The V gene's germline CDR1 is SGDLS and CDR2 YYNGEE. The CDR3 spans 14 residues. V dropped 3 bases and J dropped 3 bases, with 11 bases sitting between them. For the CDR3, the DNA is TGTGCCAGCAGCGAGGGGCGCACGACAGATACGCAGTATTTT. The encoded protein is CASSEGRTTDTQYF.

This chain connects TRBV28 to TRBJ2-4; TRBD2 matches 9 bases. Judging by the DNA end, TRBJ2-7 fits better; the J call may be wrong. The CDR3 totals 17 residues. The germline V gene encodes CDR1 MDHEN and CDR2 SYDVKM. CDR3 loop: CASSLGSAGGVYNEQYF. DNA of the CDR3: TGTGCCAGCAGTTTGGGGTCAGCGGGAGGAGTGTATAACGAGCAGTACTTC.

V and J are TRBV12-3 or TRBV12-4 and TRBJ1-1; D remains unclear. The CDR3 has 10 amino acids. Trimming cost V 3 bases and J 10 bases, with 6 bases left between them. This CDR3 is CASSFIGAFF. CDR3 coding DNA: TGTGCCAGCAGTTTTATTGGAGCTTTCTTT.

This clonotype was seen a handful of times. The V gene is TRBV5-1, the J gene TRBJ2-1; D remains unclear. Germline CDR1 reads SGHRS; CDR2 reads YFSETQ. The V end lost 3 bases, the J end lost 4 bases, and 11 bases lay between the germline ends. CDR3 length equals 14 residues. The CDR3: CASSSVDPYNEQFF. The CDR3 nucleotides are TGCGCCAGCAGCTCCGTGGATCCGTACAATGAGCAGTTCTTC.

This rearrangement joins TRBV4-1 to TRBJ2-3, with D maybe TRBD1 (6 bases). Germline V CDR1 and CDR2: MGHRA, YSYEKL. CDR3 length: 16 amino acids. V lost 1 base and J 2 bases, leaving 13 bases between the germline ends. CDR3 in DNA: TGCGCCAGCAGCCAAGTTGGTCAGGGGCCCACAGATACGCAGTATTTT. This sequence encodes CASSQVGQGPTDTQYF.

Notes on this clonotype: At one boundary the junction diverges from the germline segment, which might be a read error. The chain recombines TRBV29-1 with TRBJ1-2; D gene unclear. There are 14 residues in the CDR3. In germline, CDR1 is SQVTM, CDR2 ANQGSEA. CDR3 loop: CSVEDRTLLSGCTF. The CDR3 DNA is TGCAGCGTTGAAGATCGAACCTTACTGAGCGGCTGCACCTTC.

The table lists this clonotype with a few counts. Written as DNA, the CDR3 is TGCGCCAGCAGCTTGACACTGGGACTTGTATACAATGAGCAGTTCTTC. This codes for CASSLTLGLVYNEQFF. This rearrangement joins TRBV5-1 to TRBJ2-1; D is perhaps TRBD2 (6 bases). The ends were cut back, 1 base at V and 4 bases at J, with 15 bases in the middle. The V gene's germline CDR1 is SGHRS and CDR2 YFSETQ. This CDR3 region has 16 residues.

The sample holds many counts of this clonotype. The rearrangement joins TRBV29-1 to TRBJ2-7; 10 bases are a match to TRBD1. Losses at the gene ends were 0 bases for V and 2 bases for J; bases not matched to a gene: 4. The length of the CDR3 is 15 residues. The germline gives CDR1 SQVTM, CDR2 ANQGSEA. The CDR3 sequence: CSVEDLDRGTYEQYF. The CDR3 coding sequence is TGCAGCGTTGAAGATCTGGACAGGGGGACCTACGAGCAGTACTTC.

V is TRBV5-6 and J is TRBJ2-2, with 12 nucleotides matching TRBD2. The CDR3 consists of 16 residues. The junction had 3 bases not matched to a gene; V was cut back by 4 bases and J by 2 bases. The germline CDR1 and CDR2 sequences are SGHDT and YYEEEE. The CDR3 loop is CASSRLAGANTGELFF. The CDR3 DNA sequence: TGTGCCAGCAGCCGACTAGCGGGAGCCAACACCGGGGAGCTGTTTTTT.

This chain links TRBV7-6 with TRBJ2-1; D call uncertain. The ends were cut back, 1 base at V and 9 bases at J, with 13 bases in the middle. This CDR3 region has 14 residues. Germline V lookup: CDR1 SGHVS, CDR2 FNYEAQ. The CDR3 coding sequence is TGTGCCAGCAGCTTAGTGAGTGGGCGCGTTGAGCAGTTCTTC. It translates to CASSLVSGRVEQFF.

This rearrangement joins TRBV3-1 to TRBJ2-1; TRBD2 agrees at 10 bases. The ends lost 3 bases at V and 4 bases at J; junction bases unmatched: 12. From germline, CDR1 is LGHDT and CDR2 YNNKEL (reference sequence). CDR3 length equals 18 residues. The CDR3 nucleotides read TGTGCCAGCAGCCAGGTGTTTAGCGGGGGGCCTCAATACAATGAGCAGTTCTTC. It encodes CASSQVFSGGPQYNEQFF.